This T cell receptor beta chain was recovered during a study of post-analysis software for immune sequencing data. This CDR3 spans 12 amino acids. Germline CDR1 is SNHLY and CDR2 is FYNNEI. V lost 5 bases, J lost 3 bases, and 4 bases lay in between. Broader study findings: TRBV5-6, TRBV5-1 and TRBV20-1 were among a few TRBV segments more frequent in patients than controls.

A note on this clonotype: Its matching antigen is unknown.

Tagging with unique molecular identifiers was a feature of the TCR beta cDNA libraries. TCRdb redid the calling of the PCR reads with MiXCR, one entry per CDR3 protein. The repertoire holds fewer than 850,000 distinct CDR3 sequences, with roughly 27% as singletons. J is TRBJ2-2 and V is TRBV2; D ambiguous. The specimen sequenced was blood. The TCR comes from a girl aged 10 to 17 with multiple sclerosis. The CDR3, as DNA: TGTGCCAGCAGTACGGACACCGGGGAGCTGTTTTTT. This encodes CASSTDTGELFF.